Described below is a single T cell receptor beta chain sequence and its context. This clone was observed a single time. Its target antigen remains unknown. No base quality information exists; no much larger clone differs at one position. The data originate from a study of T cell responses to AZD1222 COVID-19 vaccine (dated by TCRdb to the early 2020s). With respect to the entire study: AZD1222 recipients given second doses at about 4 weeks or at about 12 weeks were pooled, since spike-specific TCR depth and breadth were not found to differ between the two schedules. TCR sequencing covered 230 to 250 trial participants: roughly 200 given two doses of AZD1222 and about 26 given two doses of MenACWY control vaccine. Trial participants were enrolled into age subgroups of 18-55, 56-69 and 70-plus years, which contained about 160, 30 and 59 TCR-sequenced participants, respectively.

The CDR3 regions of human TCRbeta chains were analyzed by immunosequencing. Per the authors' processing: Repertoire TCRs were matched against a reference library of SARS-CoV-2-specific TCRs generated with the MIRA antigen-specificity platform. Breadth was defined as the fraction of unique TCRs that were SARS-CoV-2-associated. Depth was defined as the fraction of total T cells that were SARS-CoV-2-associated. Each spike-specific TCR was assigned to its reactive spike region and to a CD4 or CD8 class using the MIRA data. Log10-transformed breadth and depth values were compared by one-way ANOVA with Sidak's multiple comparisons tests. In TCRdb, the immuneACCESS table is reduced to in-frame sequences with V and J assigned. These tables do not hold every clone; where another copy was compared, an unresolved V gene accounts for under half, and the others remain unexplained. For V, J and clone size, that table is used; D and trimming come from the DNA. The table for this sample lists over 100,000 clones; approximately 86% of them were counted only once. The top ten clones comprise 2.4% of the sample.

What the authors observed across the whole study: Reportedly, close to half of the unique spike-specific TCRs recognized epitopes lying outside the regions that are mutated in the B.1.351 and B.1.1.7 variants. Most participants were white British and females outnumbered males, and the authors suggested that clonal diversity may have been underestimated. Conclusions about previously exposed vaccinees are limited, since just five or six AZD1222 recipients were seropositive for SARS-CoV-2 at baseline. After two AZD1222 doses, spike-specific TCR breadth and depth were significantly higher than at day 0 and than in MenACWY recipients. The 56-69-year group was small, and its depth increase did not reach significance, likely because of low power. Vaccine-associated CD4 TCRs spanned the whole spike protein, with dominant responses in regions 160-218 and 743-854. Because no day 14 peak-response samples were available, the repertoires could be characterized only after the peak T cell response.

The intended sense of this specimen's time point label: baseline before first vaccination. The vaccinee samples were drawn from two UK trials, COV001 and COV002, one of which was a single-blind randomized controlled phase 2/3 trial testing AZD1222 (ChAdOx1 nCoV-19) in healthy adults. For TCRbeta chain sequencing, PBMC samples were collected from trial participants at day 0 and at day 28 after the second dose. Inclusive of the bounding cysteine and phenylalanine, the CDR3 is 15 residues long. Of the read, only the CDR3 DNA is kept; its 45 bases are in frame from base 1. The germline V gene gives CDR1 as SGHRS and CDR2 as YFSETQ. V was cut back by 0 bases and J by 0 bases, leaving a gap of 7 bases between them.

Recombination linked TRBV5-1 to TRBJ1-3, with an unclear D gene assignment. The clonotype originates from an adult in good health. The starting material was peripheral blood, obtained on day 0 of AZD1222 vaccination. Here the CDR3 is given as CASSLALGSGNTIYF. The DNA sequence follows: TGCGCCAGCAGCTTGGCCCTAGGCTCTGGAAACACCATATATTTT.